This T cell receptor beta chain was obtained from a study of PD-1 blockade in classical Hodgkin lymphoma. Study observations and caveats: The baseline diversity of complete responders showed similarity to that of newly diagnosed patients. By C4D1 there was a significant rise in CD4+ TCR diversity but not in CD8+ TCR diversity.

Time point described: cycle 4 day 1 (C4D1), after more than 5 weeks of nivolumab. Brentuximab vedotin exposure varied, and every patient relapsed after autologous stem cell transplantation. The repertoire was sequenced with immunoSEQ multiplex PCR; TCRdb's copy has only in-frame clones and lacks some. The sample lists some 19,000 clones; more than 75% were seen once. Concerning this clone: Its antigen is as yet unknown.

V shed 5 bases, J shed 7 bases, and the junction held 8 bases outside the gene matches. Germline CDR1 reads SEHNR; CDR2 reads FQNEAQ (reference sequence). The CDR3 runs 15 residues. The source of this sequence is a human donor with classical Hodgkin lymphoma. The sequencing here drew on peripheral blood mononuclear cells (PBMCs), taken before the fourth cycle of nivolumab. The chain employs TRBV7-9 and TRBJ1-4; the match to TRBD1 covers 9 bases. CDR3 nucleotide sequence: TGTGCCAGCAGCCCCGGACAGGGGTTGAGTGAAAAACTGTTTTTT. This sequence encodes CASSPGQGLSEKLFF. Together with reference TRBV7-9 and TRBJ1-4, the CDR3 gives the full variable domain: DTGVSQNPRHKITKRGQNVTFRCDPISEHNRLYWYRQTLGQGPEFLTYFQNEAQLEKSRLLSDRFSAERPKGSFSTLEIQRTEQGDSAMYLCASSPGQGLSEKLFFGSGTQLSVL.